The sequence of this T cell receptor (beta chain) was determined in a study of shared clonotypes between healthy human individuals. Selected positively for CCR7 and CD45RO-negative, naive CD8 cells excluded terminally differentiated effector memory CD45RA+ cells. V was shortened by 7 bases and J by 8 bases, with 17 bases between the two germline ends. The CDR3 contains 14 residues. CDR1 and CDR2 (germline): PRHDT, FYEKMQ (reference sequence). Profiling relied on immunoSEQ multiplex PCR, and the TCRdb table lists in-frame clones only, not all of them. The data show about 2,100,000 clones, approximately 94% seen once.

The sequence was obtained from a man between 18 and 29 years old in good health. Some clones in this sample may be carry-over from other donors' samples. The chain recombines TRBV13 with TRBJ1-4; D is ambiguous. The sequencing input was naive CD8+ T cells from PBMCs. The CDR3 loop is CASTLGKSGEKLFF. In nucleotides, the CDR3 is TGTGCCAGCACCCTGGGGAAAAGCGGAGAAAAACTGTTTTTT.